The sample holds a few counts of the clone carrying this T cell receptor (beta chain). This record comes from a study of blood T cell repertoires in COVID-19. Overall study: Material from acute and convalescent COVID-19 was sourced from the United States, Italy and Spain. PBMCs, B-cell-depleted T cells, or T cells were the source of the cDNA or gDNA that made up the material.

With V trimmed by 2 bases and J by 4 bases, 7 bases remained unmatched. This CDR3 has 16 residues. Germline CDR1 is LGHNA and CDR2 is YNFKEQ. In the original workflow: How many nucleated cells were present was estimated from reference gene primer amplification. Profiled with immunoSEQ multiplex PCR; TCRdb holds only in-frame clones, not every one. The DNA gave D and trimming, while V, J and clone size come from that table. Of some 66,000 clones detected, about 80% appear once; the ten largest clones hold about 47%. The origin of this receptor is a woman older than 75 with acute or convalescent COVID-19. This chain connects TRBV4-2 to TRBJ2-7; the match to TRBD1 covers 11 bases. Specimen: peripheral blood. DNA for the CDR3: TGTGCCAGCAGCCAACTTTCGGGGACAGGGGGATACGAGCAGTACTTC. Residues: CASSQLSGTGGYEQYF.